This T cell receptor (beta chain) was captured in a study of CD8 T cells in Susac syndrome. Study-wide points: Peak Susac CD8+ clonal expansion occurred in TEMRA cells and active patients. The number of Susac-specific public clones found was roughly 16 in total CD8+ repertoires and a few in CD8+ TEMRA repertoires.

The RNA input was roughly 0.45 to 1 ug, and it was reverse transcribed with random hexamers. A multiplex approach, immunoSEQ multiplex PCR, amplified TCR beta CDR3 across 54 Vbeta and 13 Jbeta. TCRdb re-analysed the immunoSEQ multiplex PCR reads in MiXCR, keeping a single row per CDR3 protein. The sample yields approximately 94,000 distinct CDR3 sequences, 95% seen once. With regard to this clonotype: Its antigen is undetermined.

What was sequenced was CD8+ T cells from PBMCs. The clonotype originates from a human donor with Susac syndrome.

Written as DNA, the CDR3 is TGCAGTGCTAGAGCCCCGGACAGGAACACTGAAGCTTTCTTT. The encoded protein is CSARAPDRNTEAFF. V is TRBV20-1 and J is TRBJ1-1; tentative D call: TRBD1 (6 bases). The CDR3 is made up of 14 amino acids. Germline CDR1 DFQATT, CDR2 SNEGSKA (reference sequence). V was clipped by 1 base and J by 1 base, with 10 bases between them.